The 24 T cell receptor beta chains presented below share a single source sample, sequenced in a study of STAT5B mutations in CD4+ large granular lymphocyte leukemia. Clones were sequenced by immunoSEQ multiplex PCR, and TCRdb holds only the in-frame ones, with some missing. This table has roughly 30,000 clones, 65% to 80% appearing once. The sample taken for sequencing was CD4+ T cells from blood buffy coats. The source is a human donor in good health.

The sample holds one count of this clone. The chain has TRBV6-6 and TRBJ2-7; possibly TRBD1 or TRBD2 for D (6 bases each). V was clipped by 5 bases and J by 2 bases, with 10 bases between them. The CDR3 has 13 residues. Germline CDR1 MNHNY, CDR2 SVGAGI (reference sequence). The CDR3 coding sequence is TGTGCCAGCAGTCGCGGGACAACCTACGAGCAGTACTTC. This sequence encodes CASSRGTTYEQYF.

J is TRBJ2-7 and V is TRBV2; D gene uncertain. The V gene's germline CDR1 is SNHLY and CDR2 FYNNEI. This CDR3 contains 13 residues. V was trimmed by 4 bases and J by 1 base, leaving 8 bases between them. CDR3 nucleotides: TGTGCCAGCAGTGGAAGTGGTTCCTACGAGCAGTACTTC. Amino acid sequence: CASSGSGSYEQYF. Full variable domain (rest looked up from reference TRBV2 and TRBJ2-7): EPEVTQTPSHQVTQMGQEVILRCVPISNHLYFYWYRQILGQKVEFLVSFYNNEISEKSEIFDDQFSVERPDGSNFTLKIRSTKLEDSAMYFCASSGSGSYEQYFGPGTRLTVT.

This chain connects TRBV6-5 to TRBJ1-1; D is unresolved. V lost 6 bases to trimming and J lost 1 base, with 9 bases between them. CDR3 length: 13 amino acids. CDR1 MNHEY and CDR2 SVGAGI come from the germline V gene. CDR3 loop: CASRLERNTEAFF. CDR3 nucleotides: TGTGCCAGCAGGTTAGAGAGGAACACTGAAGCTTTCTTT.

This chain joins TRBV5-6 and TRBJ1-3; D is unresolved. V lost 0 bases and J 2 bases, leaving 9 bases between the germline ends. Germline assignment: CDR1 SGHDT and CDR2 YYEEEE. The length of the CDR3 is 15 residues. CDR3 protein: CASSLGSLTGNTIYF. CDR3 sequence (DNA): TGTGCCAGCAGCTTGGGGTCCTTGACTGGAAACACCATATATTTT.

The chain uses TRBV6-1 and TRBJ1-1, with D maybe TRBD1 (6 bases). Germline V gives CDR1 MNHNS, CDR2 SASEGT. The CDR3 length is 13 residues. V lost 6 bases to trimming and J lost 4 bases, with 12 bases between them. The CDR3 DNA reads TGTGCCAGCAGCTCCGGGGGGCCCACTGAAGCTTTCTTT. It codes for CASSSGGPTEAFF.

The chain combines TRBV29-1 with TRBJ2-3; D is uncertain. The CDR3 contains 14 residues. The V gene's germline CDR1 is SQVTM and CDR2 ANQGSEA. The germline V and J ends were trimmed by 3 bases and 2 bases, with 12 bases remaining between them. CDR3 nucleotides: TGCAGCGTTGACGGCGCAGGCCTCACAGATACGCAGTATTTT. This encodes CSVDGAGLTDTQYF.

As DNA, the CDR3 is TGTGCCAGCAGACGCACCCCTCCGGGACAGGGCTCCTACGAGCAGTACTTC. Amino acid sequence: CASRRTPPGQGSYEQYF. The genes are TRBV27 and TRBJ2-7; 9 bases match TRBD1. The V gene end was trimmed by 6 bases and the J gene end by 0 bases; junction bases not matched to a gene: 12. CDR1 is MNHEY, CDR2 SMNVEV, per germline (reference sequence). CDR3 length equals 17 residues.

The V and J genes are TRBV6-1 and TRBJ1-2; D unclear. Trimming removed 6 bases from V and 0 bases from J, with 11 bases in between. The CDR3 length is 14 residues. Germline V gives CDR1 MNHNS, CDR2 SASEGT. In nucleotides, the CDR3 is TGTGCCAGCAGACTTTTACCCACTAACTATGGCTACACCTTC. Encoded protein: CASRLLPTNYGYTF.

This clone showed up just a few times. The chain links TRBV19 to TRBJ1-6, with D perhaps TRBD1 (6 bases). The germline V gene has CDR1 LNHDA and CDR2 SQIVND (reference sequence). The CDR3 extends over 15 amino acids. V gave up 6 bases and J gave up 10 bases, with 19 bases separating them. The CDR3 sequence: CASRIRDTGESPLHF. CDR3 in DNA: TGTGCCAGTAGAATCCGGGACACCGGAGAATCACCCCTCCACTTT.

The chain recombines TRBV5-1 with TRBJ1-2, with TRBD1 matching 7 bases. This CDR3 is 16 amino acids long. The V segment lost 4 bases and the J segment 0 bases; nucleotides outside the gene matches: 9. Germline loops: CDR1 SGHRS, CDR2 YFSETQ. This CDR3 is CASSEPGQETNYGYTF. The CDR3, as DNA: TGCGCCAGCAGCGAACCCGGACAGGAAACTAACTATGGCTACACCTTC. Full variable domain (missing parts from reference TRBV5-1 and TRBJ1-2): KAGVTQTPRYLIKTRGQQVTLSCSPISGHRSVSWYQQTPGQGLQFLFEYFSETQRNKGNFPGRFSGRQFSNSRSEMNVSTLELGDSALYLCASSEPGQETNYGYTFGSGTRLTVV.

V gene TRBV7-8 combines with J gene TRBJ2-1; no clear D. This CDR3 is 15 amino acids long. Between the trimmed V and J ends, which lost 7 bases and 6 bases, there was a span of 19 bases. Germline V lookup: CDR1 SGHVS, CDR2 FQNEAQ. CDR3 sequence reads: CASNPLGLASNEQFF. Here the CDR3 DNA reads TGTGCCAGCAACCCCCTGGGTCTTGCCTCCAATGAGCAGTTCTTC.

This sequence joins TRBV6-1 and TRBJ1-2; D is unresolved. Per germline, CDR1 MNHNS and CDR2 SASEGT. V shed 2 bases and J shed 8 bases, with 21 bases lying between them. The CDR3 loop spans 16 amino acids. For the CDR3, the DNA is TGTGCCAGCAGTGAAATGGGCGGCAAGCGATCTCTAGGCTACACCTTC. Amino acid sequence: CASSEMGGKRSLGYTF.

This chain joins TRBV1 and TRBJ2-3; the table's D call, TRBD2, has no DNA check behind it. TRBV1 is annotated as a pseudogene. The CDR3 has 15 amino acids. The CDR3 region is CTSSRERGGTDTQYF. CDR3 in DNA: TGCACCAGCAGCCGGGAGCGGGGGGGCACAGATACGCAGTATTTT.

The rearrangement uses TRBV9 and TRBJ1-1; D is possibly TRBD1 (5 bases). V gave up 9 bases and J gave up 11 bases, with 20 bases separating them. Germline V CDR1 and CDR2: SGDLS, YYNGEE. CDR3 length: 12 residues. This CDR3 reads CANSPGVAVAFF. The CDR3 DNA sequence: TGTGCCAACTCACCGGGGGTGGCGGTTGCTTTCTTT.

The chain employs TRBV27 and TRBJ2-1, with TRBD2 matching 9 bases. CDR3 length: 15 amino acids. Germline CDR1 reads MNHEY; CDR2 reads SMNVEV (reference sequence). The V segment lost 1 base and the J segment 6 bases; nucleotides outside the gene matches: 4. CDR3 nucleotides: TGTGCCAGCAGTTTATGGCTAGCGGGACTCAATGAGCAGTTCTTC. It encodes CASSLWLAGLNEQFF.

The V call is TRBV5-4, the J call TRBJ2-1; TRBD1 aligns across 9 bases. V was pared by 4 bases and J by 8 bases, with 4 bases of the junction left unmatched. This CDR3 is built from 13 residues. CDR1 and CDR2 (germline): SGHNT, YYREEE (reference sequence). CDR3 loop: CASSLQGADEQFF. CDR3 in DNA: TGTGCCAGCAGCCTACAGGGGGCGGATGAGCAGTTCTTC.

The chain uses TRBV19 and TRBJ2-6; 9 positions match TRBD1. Germline V gene lookup returns CDR1 LNHDA and CDR2 SQIVND (reference sequence). The CDR3 loop spans 16 amino acids. With 6 bases clipped from V and 2 bases from J, the junction kept 5 bases outside the gene matches. CDR3 bases: TGTGCCAGTAGAGCACAGGGGGCGGCTGGGGCCAACGTCCTGACTTTC. Protein product: CASRAQGAAGANVLTF.

The rearrangement links TRBV7-2 to TRBJ1-2; D unclear. This CDR3 spans 13 amino acids. Germline values: CDR1 SGHTA, CDR2 FQGNSA. Trimming stripped 5 bases from V and 8 bases from J, with 15 bases between. The CDR3 sequence is CASSETMAGGYTF. For the CDR3, the DNA is TGTGCCAGCAGCGAAACGATGGCCGGGGGCTACACCTTC.

V gene TRBV6-1 combines with J gene TRBJ2-2; no clear D gene. Germline V gene sequence: CDR1 MNHNS, CDR2 SASEGT. The V end was cut by 6 bases, the J end by 6 bases, with 11 bases between. There are 13 residues in the CDR3. CDR3 protein: CASSNQFSGELFF. CDR3 coding DNA: TGTGCCAGCAGCAATCAGTTCTCCGGGGAGCTGTTTTTT.

The chain recombines TRBV4-1 with TRBJ2-2, with a weak D call TRBD1 (5 bases). Germline lookup yields CDR1 MGHRA and CDR2 YSYEKL. V lost 0 bases to trimming and J lost 7 bases, with 9 bases between them. The CDR3 covers 14 residues. This CDR3 is CASSQDRVYGELFF. For the CDR3, the DNA is TGCGCCAGCAGCCAAGACAGGGTTTACGGGGAGCTGTTTTTT.

V is TRBV7-2 and J is TRBJ1-3, with a weak D call TRBD1 (6 bases). The V gene lost 1 base and the J gene lost 0 bases, with 13 bases spanning the gap. Germline assignment: CDR1 SGHTA and CDR2 FQGNSA. The CDR3 totals 17 residues. CDR3 sequence reads: CASSLGGGRFSGNTIYF. CDR3 nucleotide sequence: TGTGCCAGCAGCTTAGGAGGGGGGCGCTTCTCTGGAAACACCATATATTTT.

Only a few counts were recorded for this clone. The rearrangement joins TRBV4-1 to TRBJ1-4; D unresolved. The CDR3 covers 15 residues. Per germline, CDR1 MGHRA and CDR2 YSYEKL. Trimming removed 0 bases at V and 8 bases at J, with 13 bases between. DNA of the CDR3: TGCGCCAGCAGCCAAGAGGTTAGGGTATACGAAAAACTGTTTTTT. Residues: CASSQEVRVYEKLFF.

This chain joins TRBV5-1 and TRBJ1-4, with D hard to call. Deletions cut 5 bases from V and 8 bases from J, with 13 bases between. CDR3 length: 13 amino acids. Per germline, CDR1 SGHRS and CDR2 YFSETQ. CDR3 region: CASRPVWGEKLFF. The CDR3 DNA sequence: TGCGCCAGCAGACCTGTCTGGGGAGAAAAACTGTTTTTT.

This chain joins TRBV30 and TRBJ1-2; 8 bases are a match to TRBD1. The CDR3 extends over 12 amino acids. Unmatched junction bases numbered 5, after V lost 5 bases and J lost 6 bases. Germline assignment: CDR1 GTSNPN and CDR2 SVGIG (reference sequence). The CDR3 spells CAWAPDRDGYTF. As DNA, the CDR3 is TGTGCCTGGGCTCCGGACAGGGATGGCTACACCTTC.